A selection of T cell receptor beta chains follows, all from one sample in a study of blood T cell repertoires in COVID-19. The data were produced by immunoSEQ multiplex PCR, yet TCRdb's version contains in-frame clones alone and is incomplete. The sample records 200,000 to 250,000 clones, just over 85% being singletons. The sample comprised peripheral blood. These receptors were collected from a man aged 45-65 years with acute or convalescent COVID-19. CDR3s include the opening cysteine and the closing phenylalanine or tryptophan. The D gene is left open where the match is weak. Size tells how often a clone was seen (once, few, many) or the class of an expanded clone, and some rows leave it out.

d_call,j_call,clone_size,v_call,cdr3_nt,cdr3_aa
NA,TRBJ1-2,NA,TRBV25-1,TGTGCCAGCAGTGAACGGACTATGGCGACTTCCTATGGCTACACCTTC,CASSERTMATSYGYTF
NA,TRBJ1-4,NA,TRBV6-5,TGTGCCAGCAGACGACGACAGGTTGGGGAAAAACTGTTTTTT,CASRRRQVGEKLFF
NA,TRBJ1-2,NA,TRBV11-2,TGTGCCAGCAGCCCCCTCTATGGCTACACCTTC,CASSPLYGYTF
NA,TRBJ2-5,few,TRBV14,TGTGCCAGCAGCCTGGCACCCCAAGAGACCCAGTACTTC,CASSLAPQETQYF
TRBD1,TRBJ1-1,NA,TRBV20-1,TGCAGTGCTAGCGGGACAGATGAAGCTTTCTTT,CSASGTDEAFF
NA,TRBJ1-5,NA,TRBV19,TGTGCCAGTAGTATAGGGCAGACAGGCAATCAGCCCCAGCATTTT,CASSIGQTGNQPQHF
TRBD1,TRBJ1-1,NA,TRBV6-5,TGTGCCAGTCGTTACCCCGGGACAGGAGGCACTGAAGCTTTCTTT,CASRYPGTGGTEAFF
NA,TRBJ1-3,NA,TRBV15,TGTGCCACCCGGGGGTTCCCCGGAAACACCATATATTTT,CATRGFPGNTIYF
TRBD1,TRBJ1-2,NA,TRBV27,TGTGCCAGCAGTCGCCAACAGGGGGCGACGTATGGCTACACCTTC,CASSRQQGATYGYTF
TRBD1,TRBJ1-5,NA,TRBV6-1,TGTGCCAGCAGTGACCTACAGGGGAAACAGCCCCAGCATTTT,CASSDLQGKQPQHF
TRBD1,TRBJ1-3,NA,TRBV19,TGTGCCAGTAGGACCGGGACAGCCTCTGGAAACACCATATATTTT,CASRTGTASGNTIYF
NA,TRBJ1-1,few,TRBV6-1,TGTGCCAGCAGTGAACCCACAGTATATATGGACACTGAAGCTTTCTTT,CASSEPTVYMDTEAFF
TRBD1,TRBJ1-2,NA,TRBV10-2,TGCGCCAGCAGTGGTGACAGGGGGTCCTATGGCTACACCTTC,CASSGDRGSYGYTF
NA,TRBJ1-1,NA,TRBV7-9,TGTGCCAGCAGCTTAAGGGAACCGGGCCTCCAGGGTGAAGCTTTCTTT,CASSLREPGLQGEAFF
NA,TRBJ2-6,NA,TRBV7-8,TGTGCCAGCAGCTTAGTGGGAGTCCAAGGGGCCAACGTCCTGACTTTC,CASSLVGVQGANVLTF
TRBD1,TRBJ1-6,NA,TRBV11-2,TGTGCCAGCAGCTTAGACTCCGGGACAGCACCCCTCCACTTT,CASSLDSGTAPLHF
TRBD1,TRBJ2-5,NA,TRBV11-2,TGTGCCAGCAGCTGGGGGACAGTACAAGAGACCCAGTACTTC,CASSWGTVQETQYF
TRBD1,TRBJ1-4,NA,TRBV5-6,TGTGCCAGCAGCTTGGTGACAGGGGATGAAAAACTGTTTTTT,CASSLVTGDEKLFF
TRBD2,TRBJ2-7,NA,TRBV4-1,TGCGCCAGCAGCCAAGACCCCAGCGGGGGGGCCTCCGAGCAGTACTTC,CASSQDPSGGASEQYF
NA,TRBJ1-5,NA,TRBV3-1/TRBV3-2,TGTGCCAGCAGCCAGGCGGGTGATGGGCCCCAGCATTTT,CASSQAGDGPQHF
NA,TRBJ1-1,NA,TRBV4-1,TGCGCCAGCAGCCAAGAGAAGTCAGGACTTTACACTGAAGCTTTCTTT,CASSQEKSGLYTEAFF
TRBD2,TRBJ2-3,NA,TRBV9,TGTGCCAGCAGCGTGGGGACTATGGCCGATACGCAGTATTTT,CASSVGTMADTQYF
TRBD1,TRBJ1-1,NA,TRBV3-1/TRBV3-2,TGTGCCAGCAGCCAAGACAAGGGGGCTGGAGCTTTCTTT,CASSQDKGAGAFF
TRBD2,TRBJ2-3,NA,TRBV10-1,TGCGCCAGCAGCCCTGGACTAGTCACAGATACGCAGTATTTT,CASSPGLVTDTQYF
NA,TRBJ2-5,NA,TRBV21-1,TGTGCCAGCAGCAAAGCCATACGAGAGGTACTTCAGTACTTC,CASSKAIREVLQYF
NA,TRBJ2-3,NA,TRBV24-1,TGTGCCACCAGCCACAGGGAAGGAGATACGCAGTATTTT,CATSHREGDTQYF
NA,TRBJ1-5,NA,TRBV6-2/TRBV6-3,TGTGCCAGCACCCCGACAGGACCTAGCAATCAGCCCCAGCATTTT,CASTPTGPSNQPQHF
NA,TRBJ2-7,NA,TRBV2,TGTGCCAGCAGCCACGGTCGGGGAAAATACGAGCAGTACTTC,CASSHGRGKYEQYF
TRBD1,TRBJ1-1,NA,TRBV19,TGTGCCACCAAGGACAGGGGGGGGAACACTGAAGCTTTCTTT,CATKDRGGNTEAFF
NA,TRBJ1-2,NA,TRBV29-1,TGCAGCGTTGATCCCGGTGGCTACACCTTC,CSVDPGGYTF
NA,TRBJ1-1,NA,TRBV6-5,TGTGCCAGCAGTCCCCGAGGACGGGGCACTGAAGCTTTCTTT,CASSPRGRGTEAFF
TRBD1,TRBJ1-2,NA,TRBV6-1,TGTGCCAGCAGTGAAATGACAGGGTGGGACTATGGCTACACCTTC,CASSEMTGWDYGYTF
TRBD1,TRBJ1-1,NA,TRBV6-6,TGTGCCAGCAGTTACTCGATTCGCAGGGGGAGCACTGAAGCTTTCTTT,CASSYSIRRGSTEAFF
NA,TRBJ2-7,NA,TRBV7-9,TGTGCCAGCAGCTTACAGGGTTTGCCAGGCCGCTTCAACGAGCAGTACTTC,CASSLQGLPGRFNEQYF
NA,TRBJ1-1,NA,TRBV12-3/TRBV12-4,TGTGCCAGCAGTTTTGGGCATCACACTGAAGCTTTCTTT,CASSFGHHTEAFF
TRBD1,TRBJ2-6,NA,TRBV7-7,TGTGCCAGCAGCCCCGTGGGTCCAGGGGGAAGCTCTGGGGCCAACGTCCTGACTTTC,CASSPVGPGGSSGANVLTF
TRBD2,TRBJ2-1,once,TRBV29-1,TGCAGCGTTGAAAGACTAGCGGGGGATCCCTACAATGAGCAGTTCTTC,CSVERLAGDPYNEQFF
TRBD1,TRBJ1-1,NA,TRBV7-3,TGTGCCAGCAGCAGGACAGGGATCACTGAAGCTTTCTTT,CASSRTGITEAFF
NA,TRBJ2-5,NA,TRBV7-2,TGTGCCAGCAGCTCCCATATGGACAAGACCCAGTACTTC,CASSSHMDKTQYF
TRBD1,TRBJ1-1,few,TRBV6-5,TGTGCCAGCTTAGCCAGGGGGCTTAGCGGCACTGAAGCTTTCTTT,CASLARGLSGTEAFF
NA,TRBJ2-3,NA,TRBV19,TGTGCCTGCGGAGGGCGAAGCACAGATACGCAGTATTTT,CACGGRSTDTQYF
NA,TRBJ2-7,NA,TRBV15,TGTGCCACCAGCAGAGAGGTCACCTCCTACTCCTACGAGCAGTACTTC,CATSREVTSYSYEQYF
TRBD1,TRBJ2-2,NA,TRBV24-1,TGTGCCACCAGTGAGTCCCCGGGACAGGGGGCATCCGGGGAGCTGTTTTTT,CATSESPGQGASGELFF
TRBD1,TRBJ1-4,NA,TRBV6-6,TGTGCCAGCAGTCGGGACAGACTTAATGAAAAACTGTTTTTT,CASSRDRLNEKLFF
NA,TRBJ1-3,NA,TRBV29-1,TGCAGCGTTCAGGTCAGCTCTGGAAACACCATATATTTT,CSVQVSSGNTIYF
NA,TRBJ2-5,NA,TRBV11-2,TGTGCCAGCAGCTTGACAAACCAAGAGACCCAGTACTTC,CASSLTNQETQYF
TRBD1,TRBJ1-1,NA,TRBV6-1,TGTGCCAGCAGTGACGGGACAGGGTTGCGGGAGAACACTGAAGCTTTCTTT,CASSDGTGLRENTEAFF
TRBD1,TRBJ2-7,NA,TRBV10-1,TGCGCCAGCAGTAAACCGGGACAGGGGAACTACGAGCAGTACTTC,CASSKPGQGNYEQYF
NA,TRBJ1-4,NA,TRBV9,TGTGCCAGCAGCCCACGATGGGGCCAGGAAAAACTGTTTTTT,CASSPRWGQEKLFF
NA,TRBJ1-4,NA,TRBV3-1/TRBV3-2,TGTGCCAGCAGCCAGGTACCGGGACTCATTAGTGGTGAAAAACTGTTTTTT,CASSQVPGLISGEKLFF
NA,TRBJ2-6,NA,TRBV6-6,TGTGCCAGCTCGTCAGGGTTAAGCGCGGGGGCCAACGTCCTGACTTTC,CASSSGLSAGANVLTF
NA,TRBJ1-6,NA,TRBV30,TGTGCCTGGAGTTCAGGCCCCCACTCACCCCTCCACTTT,CAWSSGPHSPLHF
NA,TRBJ1-1,NA,TRBV6-5,TGTGCCAGCAGTTTTGGACAGTACATGAACACTGAAGCTTTCTTT,CASSFGQYMNTEAFF
TRBD2,TRBJ2-5,NA,TRBV5-1,TGCGCCAGCAGCTTGGACGGTGTCGCGGGGGGGGGCGAGACCCAGTACTTC,CASSLDGVAGGGETQYF